This T cell receptor (beta chain) derives from a study of yellow fever vaccine responses in identical twins. General study findings and limits: Twins reportedly appeared to share part of their vaccine T cell response while keeping part individual.

TCRdb used MiXCR to reprocess the RT-PCR reads, holding one entry per CDR3 protein. The data hold roughly 18,000 distinct CDR3 sequences, with less than 70% observed a single time. From germline, CDR1 is SNHLY and CDR2 FYNNEI. CDR3 length: 16 residues. V shed 9 bases and J 0 bases; nucleotides not matched to a gene: 10. On this clonotype itself: Its antigen is undetermined.

The sequencing used T cells from blood (PBMCs), unsorted or a sorted subset (not recorded which), collected before or after yellow fever vaccination (not recorded which). The chain employs TRBV2 and TRBJ1-5; 8 positions agree with TRBD1. The clonotype originates from a woman under 30 who received the yellow fever vaccine. CDR3 region: CARRDRSLHSNQPQHF. The CDR3, as DNA: TGTGCCAGAAGGGACAGGTCCCTCCATAGCAATCAGCCCCAGCATTTT.